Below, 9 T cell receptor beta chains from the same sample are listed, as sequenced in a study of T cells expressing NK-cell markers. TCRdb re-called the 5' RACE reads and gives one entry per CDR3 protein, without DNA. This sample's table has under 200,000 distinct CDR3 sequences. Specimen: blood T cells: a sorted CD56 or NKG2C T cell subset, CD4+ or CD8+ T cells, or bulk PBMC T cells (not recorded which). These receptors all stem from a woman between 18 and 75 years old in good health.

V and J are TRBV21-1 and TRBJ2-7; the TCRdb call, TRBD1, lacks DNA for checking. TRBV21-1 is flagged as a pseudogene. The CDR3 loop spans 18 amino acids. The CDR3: CASSKELRQGARYYEQYF.

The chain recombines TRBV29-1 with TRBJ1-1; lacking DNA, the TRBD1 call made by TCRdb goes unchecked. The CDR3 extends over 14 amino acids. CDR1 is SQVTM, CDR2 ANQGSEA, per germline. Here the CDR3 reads CSVLRGMGGTEAFF.

The CDR3 region is CASSLGGHTDTQYF. The gene calls are TRBV5-6 and TRBJ2-3; the TCRdb call, TRBD1, lacks DNA for checking. Looked up from germline, CDR1 is SGHDT and CDR2 is YYEEEE. This CDR3 contains 14 residues. Variable domain in full (rest from reference TRBV5-6 and TRBJ2-3): DAGVTQSPTHLIKTRGQQVTLRCSPKSGHDTVSWYQQALGQGPQFIFQYYEEEERQRGNFPDRFSGHQFPNYSSELNVNALLLGDSALYLCASSLGGHTDTQYFGPGTRLTVL.

The CDR3 is CASSLPDRGNNYGYTF. The chain recombines TRBV21-1 with TRBJ1-2; the TCRdb D gene call, TRBD1, has no DNA to confirm it. TRBV21-1 is labeled a pseudogene. The CDR3 has 16 amino acids.

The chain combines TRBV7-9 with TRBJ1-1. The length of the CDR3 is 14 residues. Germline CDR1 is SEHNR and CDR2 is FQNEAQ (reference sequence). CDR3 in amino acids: CASSLDTGWTEAFF. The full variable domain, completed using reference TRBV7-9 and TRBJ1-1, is DTGVSQNPRHKITKRGQNVTFRCDPISEHNRLYWYRQTLGQGPEFLTYFQNEAQLEKSRLLSDRFSAERPKGSFSTLEIQRTEQGDSAMYLCASSLDTGWTEAFFGQGTRLTVV.

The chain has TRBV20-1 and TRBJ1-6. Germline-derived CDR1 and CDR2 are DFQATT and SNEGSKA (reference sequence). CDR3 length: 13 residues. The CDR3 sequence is CSARDRVDSPLHF.

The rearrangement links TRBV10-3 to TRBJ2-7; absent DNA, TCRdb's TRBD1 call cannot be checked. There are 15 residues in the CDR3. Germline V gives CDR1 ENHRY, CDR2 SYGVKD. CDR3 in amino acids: CAISAATGARRGQYF.

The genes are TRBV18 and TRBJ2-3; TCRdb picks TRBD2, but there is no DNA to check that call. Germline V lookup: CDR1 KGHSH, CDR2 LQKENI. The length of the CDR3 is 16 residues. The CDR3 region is CASSPRTSGAGDTQYF. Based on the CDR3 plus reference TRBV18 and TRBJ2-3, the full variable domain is NAGVMQNPRHLVRRRGQEARLRCSPMKGHSHVYWYRQLPEEGLKFMVYLQKENIIDESGMPKERFSAEFPKEGPSILRIQQVVRGDSAAYFCASSPRTSGAGDTQYFGPGTRLTVL.

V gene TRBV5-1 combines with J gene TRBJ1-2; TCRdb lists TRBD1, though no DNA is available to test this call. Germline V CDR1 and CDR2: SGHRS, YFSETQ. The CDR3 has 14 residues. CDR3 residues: CASSTGQVGYGYTF.